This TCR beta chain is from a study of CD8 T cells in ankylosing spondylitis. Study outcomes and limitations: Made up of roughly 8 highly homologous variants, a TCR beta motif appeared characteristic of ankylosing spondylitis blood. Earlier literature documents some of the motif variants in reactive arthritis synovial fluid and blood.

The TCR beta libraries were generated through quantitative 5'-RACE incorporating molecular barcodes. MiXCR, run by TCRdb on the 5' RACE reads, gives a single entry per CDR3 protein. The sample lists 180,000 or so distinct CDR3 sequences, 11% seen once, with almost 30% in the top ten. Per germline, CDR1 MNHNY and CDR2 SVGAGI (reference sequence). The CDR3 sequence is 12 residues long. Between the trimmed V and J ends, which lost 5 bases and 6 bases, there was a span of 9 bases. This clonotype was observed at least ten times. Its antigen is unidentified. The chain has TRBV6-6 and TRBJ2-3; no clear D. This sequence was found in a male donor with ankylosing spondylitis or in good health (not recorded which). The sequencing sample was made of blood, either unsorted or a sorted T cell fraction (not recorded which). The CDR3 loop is CASSHNSDTQYF. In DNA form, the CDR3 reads TGTGCCAGCAGTCACAATTCCGATACGCAGTATTTT.